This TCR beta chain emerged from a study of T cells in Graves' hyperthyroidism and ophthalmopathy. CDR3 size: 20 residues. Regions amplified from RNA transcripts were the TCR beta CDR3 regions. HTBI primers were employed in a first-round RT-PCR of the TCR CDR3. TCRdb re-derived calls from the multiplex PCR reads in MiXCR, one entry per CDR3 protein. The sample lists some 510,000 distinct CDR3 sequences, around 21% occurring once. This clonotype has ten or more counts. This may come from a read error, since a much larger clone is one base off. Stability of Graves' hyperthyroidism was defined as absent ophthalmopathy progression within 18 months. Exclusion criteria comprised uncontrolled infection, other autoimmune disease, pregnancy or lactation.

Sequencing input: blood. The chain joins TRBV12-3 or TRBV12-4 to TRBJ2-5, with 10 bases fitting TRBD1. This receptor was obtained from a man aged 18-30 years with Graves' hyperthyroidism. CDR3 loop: CASSHLAGQGIRNPAETKYF. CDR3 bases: TGTGCCAGCAGCCACCTTGCGGGACAGGGGATAAGAAACCCAGCGGAGACCAAGTACTTC.